Following are 11 T cell receptor beta chains from one sample sequenced in a study of blood T cell repertoires in COVID-19. The method was immunoSEQ multiplex PCR; TCRdb's version includes in-frame clones alone and lacks a portion of them. There are 150,000 to 200,000 clones in the sample; under 85% occur only once, and approximately 1.2% lies in the top ten. Sequencing was done on a sample of peripheral blood. All receptors come from a man between 60 and 75 years old who had recovered from COVID-19.

CDR3 amino acids: CASSRRGRIPGTEAFF. The CDR3 coding sequence is TGTGCCAGCAGCCGTCGAGGCCGGATTCCGGGCACTGAAGCTTTCTTT. The chain is built from TRBV11-3 and TRBJ1-1, with unresolved D. The CDR3 runs to 16 residues. Germline V gene lookup returns CDR1 SGHNT and CDR2 YENEEA. V lost 5 bases and J lost 4, with 20 bases in between.

The table lists this clone with a count of one. The chain has TRBV5-4 and TRBJ2-7, with TRBD2 identical over 11 bases. V dropped 4 bases and J dropped 3; count of bases not matched to a gene: 6. The V gene's germline CDR1 is SGHNT and CDR2 YYREEE (reference sequence). The CDR3 loop spans 15 amino acids. CDR3 nucleotides: TGTGCCAGCAGCCCCGGGACTAGCGGCTTCTACGAGCAGTACTTC. The encoded protein is CASSPGTSGFYEQYF.

The CDR3 here is CASSLLAGSTDTQYF. The CDR3 DNA reads TGTGCCAGCAGCTTACTAGCGGGGAGCACAGATACGCAGTATTTT. The chain combines TRBV11-2 with TRBJ2-3, with 9 bases that match TRBD2. The CDR3 is 15 residues long. Unmatched junction bases numbered 0, after V lost 2 bases and J lost 0 bases. Germline assignment: CDR1 SGHAT and CDR2 FQNNGV.

This clone was observed a single time. The chain is built from TRBV11-2 and TRBJ2-5; 7 bases are shared with TRBD1. The CDR3 has 15 amino acids. V shed 0 bases, J shed 5 bases, and the junction held 6 bases outside the gene matches. From germline, CDR1 is SGHAT and CDR2 FQNNGV. The CDR3 is CASSLDRTGAETQYF. The CDR3, as DNA: TGTGCCAGCAGCTTAGATCGTACAGGGGCGGAGACCCAGTACTTC. The full variable domain, rest sourced from reference TRBV11-2 and TRBJ2-5, is EAGVAQSPRYKIIEKRQSVAFWCNPISGHATLYWYQQILGQGPKLLIQFQNNGVVDDSQLPKDRFSAERLKGVDSTLKIQPAKLEDSAVYLCASSLDRTGAETQYFGPGTRLLVL.

V and J are TRBV5-1 and TRBJ2-5; tentative D call: TRBD2 (6 bases). This CDR3 is 16 amino acids long. Looked up from germline, CDR1 is SGHRS and CDR2 is YFSETQ. V lost 1 base, J lost 1 base, and 14 bases lay in between. The CDR3: CASSLSPAGRQETQYF. Written as DNA, the CDR3 is TGCGCCAGCAGCTTGTCCCCAGCGGGTCGCCAAGAGACCCAGTACTTC.

The V and J genes are TRBV6-4 and TRBJ2-1; tentatively, D is TRBD1 (6 bases). This CDR3 is built from 16 residues. Germline CDR1 MRHNA, CDR2 SNTAGT. V was shortened by 5 bases and J by 0 bases, with 14 bases between the two germline ends. The CDR3 spells CASSYQGSYSYNEQFF. Written as DNA, the CDR3 is TGTGCCAGCAGTTATCAGGGGTCCTACTCCTACAATGAGCAGTTCTTC.

This clone was detected only once. J is TRBJ2-7 and V is TRBV11-2; TRBD1 aligns across 9 bases. V lost 6 bases, J lost 6 bases, and 12 bases stayed unmatched. The CDR3 length is 15 residues. Germline CDR1 SGHAT, CDR2 FQNNGV. The DNA of the CDR3 is TGTGCCAGCAGTCAGGACAGGGGCGCTCAGCGCGAGCAGTACTTC. Translation: CASSQDRGAQREQYF.

The chain uses TRBV7-9 and TRBJ2-3, with D unresolved. Germline V CDR1 and CDR2: SEHNR, FQNEAQ (reference sequence). This CDR3 comprises 13 residues. Trimming left V 5 bases short and J 7 bases short, with 13 bases between. The CDR3 region has the DNA TGTGCCAGCAGCCCCATGAGTGTTAATACGCAGTATTTT. Translated: CASSPMSVNTQYF.

The CDR3 spells CASSQDLGVEGYTF. CDR3 bases: TGTGCCAGCAGCCAAGATCTAGGGGTCGAAGGCTACACCTTC. V is TRBV3-1 (or the pseudogene TRBV3-2) and J is TRBJ1-2; tentatively, D is TRBD1 (5 bases). The V gene lost 0 bases and the J gene lost 8 bases, with 13 bases spanning the gap. The CDR3 consists of 14 residues. Germline-derived CDR1 and CDR2 are LGHDT and YNNKEL (reference sequence).

The rearrangement uses TRBV2 and TRBJ2-3, with 7 bases aligning to TRBD1. The V gene's germline CDR1 is SNHLY and CDR2 FYNNEI. This CDR3 spans 17 amino acids. Unmatched junction bases numbered 13, after V lost 3 bases and J lost 4 bases. The CDR3 loop reads CASSERDSSPWADTQYF. As DNA, the CDR3 is TGTGCCAGCAGTGAGAGGGACAGCTCCCCGTGGGCAGATACGCAGTATTTT.

This rearrangement joins TRBV3-1 (or the pseudogene TRBV3-2) to TRBJ2-1; possibly TRBD2 for D (5 bases). There are 14 residues in the CDR3. Germline V lookup: CDR1 LGHDT, CDR2 YNNKEL (reference sequence). V was trimmed by 7 bases and J by 5 bases, leaving 15 bases between them. The CDR3 DNA is TGTGCCAGCATCCGTATCACGGGAAACAATGAGCAGTTCTTC. It encodes CASIRITGNNEQFF.